A single sample is the source of the 20 T cell receptor beta chains below, sequenced in a study of vaccination effects on CD4 cells after COVID-19. Before sequencing took place, the ViraFEST assay used viral peptide pools to expand antigen-specific CD4+ T cells. Between days 9 and 11 of culture, CD4+ T cells were separated out. Two-dose BNT162b2 or mRNA-1273 vaccination was given to participants. Measured with immunoSEQ multiplex PCR; TCRdb has only the in-frame clones, and not every one. This sample yields tens of thousands of clones, of which around 70% are seen a single time; about 1.6% belongs to the top ten. Antigen specificity for these receptors is unknown. Source: CD4+ T cells from PBMCs cultured with HCoV-229E spike peptides, taken after COVID-19 vaccination. The origin of the receptors is a human donor who received a COVID-19 vaccine.

V usage is TRBV19 and J usage is TRBJ2-5; TRBD1 aligns across 8 bases. In germline, CDR1 is LNHDA, CDR2 SQIVND (reference sequence). The J segment lost 3 bases and the V segment lost 7 bases, leaving 7 bases of the junction unmatched. The length of the CDR3 is 14 residues. CDR3 amino acids: CASNDRGGKETQYF. Here the CDR3 DNA reads TGTGCCAGTAATGACAGGGGCGGGAAAGAGACCCAGTACTTC.

The chain couples TRBV6-6 to TRBJ1-2, with 8 nucleotides matching TRBD1. Germline trimming cut 5 bases from V and 8 bases from J; bases unmatched to any gene: 7. Germline V CDR1 and CDR2: MNHNY, SVGAGI (reference sequence). The CDR3 loop spans 13 amino acids. CDR3 sequence reads: CASSPGTGTGYTF. The CDR3 DNA reads as TGTGCCAGCAGTCCCGGGACAGGAACCGGCTACACCTTC.

The rearrangement links TRBV24-1 to TRBJ2-1; possibly TRBD1 for D (6 bases). V dropped 3 bases and J dropped 6 bases, with 26 bases sitting between them. Germline V lookup: CDR1 KGHDR, CDR2 SFDVKD. The length of the CDR3 is 19 residues. The CDR3 is CATSDKLGAGNLAPNEQFF. In nucleotides, the CDR3 is TGTGCCACCAGTGATAAATTGGGGGCAGGCAACCTGGCCCCCAATGAGCAGTTCTTC.

The chain is built from TRBV2 and TRBJ2-1; unclear D gene. V was cut by 3 bases and J by 4 bases, with 10 bases left in between. The V gene's germline CDR1 is SNHLY and CDR2 FYNNEI. This CDR3 has 14 amino acids. CDR3 sequence reads: CASSEARQYNEQFF. The CDR3 coding sequence is TGTGCCAGCAGTGAGGCTCGGCAGTACAATGAGCAGTTCTTC.

This clone appeared a few times. This rearrangement joins TRBV5-5 to TRBJ2-2; D is perhaps TRBD2 (5 bases). V was pared by 4 bases and J by 5 bases, with 12 bases between. Germline V gene sequence: CDR1 SGHKS, CDR2 YYEKEE (reference sequence). The length of the CDR3 is 14 residues. This CDR3 is CASSRGAVTGELFF. The CDR3 DNA is TGTGCCAGCAGCCGGGGTGCTGTAACCGGGGAGCTGTTTTTT.

This chain links TRBV6-5 with TRBJ1-5; D not certain. This CDR3 has 15 amino acids. Germline V gives CDR1 MNHEY, CDR2 SVGAGI. Trimming took off 6 bases at V and 7 bases at J, with 19 bases between the two ends. The CDR3 is CASSQMNGRKQPQHF. CDR3 coding DNA: TGTGCCAGCAGCCAGATGAATGGCAGGAAACAGCCCCAGCATTTT.

The V and J genes are TRBV30 and TRBJ2-1; 10 bases fit TRBD2. The CDR3 loop spans 15 amino acids. The trim removed 4 bases at V and 7 bases at J, leaving 10 bases unmatched. Germline assignment: CDR1 GTSNPN and CDR2 SVGIG (reference sequence). The CDR3 DNA reads TGTGCCTGGATTCTTCCGGGACTAGCGAGGAATGAGCAGTTCTTC. Amino acid sequence: CAWILPGLARNEQFF. The full variable domain, with the rest looked up from reference TRBV30 and TRBJ2-1, is SQTIHQWPATLVQPVGSPLSLECTVEGTSNPNLYWYRQAAGRGLQLLFYSVGIGQISSEVPQNLSASRPQDRQFILSSKKLLLSDSGFYLCAWILPGLARNEQFFGPGTRLTVL.

The chain has TRBV5-1 and TRBJ1-1; 7 bases match TRBD1. Germline V gene lookup returns CDR1 SGHRS and CDR2 YFSETQ. This CDR3 region has 15 residues. V lost 4 bases and J lost 5; bases outside the gene matches: 11. The DNA for the CDR3 is TGCGCCAGCAGCGCCGACAGGGTTTTAAGGACTGAAGCTTTCTTT. Translating it yields CASSADRVLRTEAFF.

The table lists this clone with a few counts. The chain couples TRBV19 to TRBJ2-4, with D maybe TRBD2 (5 bases). The CDR3 runs to 16 residues. The V and J ends lost 2 bases and 0 bases respectively, with 11 bases between them. CDR1 is LNHDA, CDR2 SQIVND, per germline (reference sequence). The CDR3 bases are TGTGCCAGTAGTATACGGGGTCAACTAGCCAAAAACATTCAGTACTTC. Translated, it gives CASSIRGQLAKNIQYF.

The gene calls are TRBV28 and TRBJ2-4; 13 bases fit TRBD2. V was pared by 6 bases and J by 0 bases, with 5 bases of the junction left unmatched. CDR3 length equals 17 residues. Looked up from germline, CDR1 is MDHEN and CDR2 is SYDVKM. CDR3 sequence: CASRGTSGALAKNIQYF. In DNA, the CDR3 is TGTGCCAGCAGAGGGACTAGCGGGGCACTAGCCAAAAACATTCAGTACTTC.

V gene TRBV24-1 combines with J gene TRBJ2-2; tentative D call: TRBD1 (6 bases). The CDR3 has 15 residues. The V gene lost 5 bases and the J gene lost 4 bases, with 13 bases spanning the gap. Germline V gene sequence: CDR1 KGHDR, CDR2 SFDVKD. CDR3 nucleotides: TGTGCCACCAGTGCTGAAACAGGGCGCACCGGGGAGCTGTTTTTT. The encoded protein is CATSAETGRTGELFF.

J is TRBJ1-2 and V is TRBV18; D ambiguous. CDR1 and CDR2 (germline): KGHSH, LQKENI. With 2 bases removed from V and 2 bases from J, the gap between germline ends came to 9 bases. The CDR3 spans 14 residues. The CDR3 DNA sequence: TGTGCCAGCTCACCAGGGGTGGACAACTATGGCTACACCTTC. Translating gives CASSPGVDNYGYTF.

This clone has just one count. The gene calls are TRBV7-2 and TRBJ2-5; tentative D call: TRBD2 (6 bases). The CDR3 spans 15 residues. Germline lookup yields CDR1 SGHTA and CDR2 FQGNSA. Between the trimmed V and J ends, which lost 3 bases and 4 bases, there was a span of 15 bases. As DNA, the CDR3 is TGTGCCAGCAGCTTCAACGGGGGTGCAGGAGAGACCCAGTACTTC. Translation: CASSFNGGAGETQYF.

The chain recombines TRBV27 with TRBJ2-5; TRBD2 agrees at 9 bases. Germline CDR1 is MNHEY and CDR2 is SMNVEV (reference sequence). With 3 bases clipped from V and 3 bases from J, the junction kept 2 bases outside the gene matches. The CDR3 is 14 residues long. CDR3 sequence reads: CASSFAGGEETQYF. The CDR3 bases are TGTGCCAGCAGTTTTGCGGGGGGGGAAGAGACCCAGTACTTC.

This clone has just a few counts. J is TRBJ1-1 and V is TRBV30; D is ambiguous. Germline V CDR1 and CDR2: GTSNPN, SVGIG (reference sequence). CDR3 length: 16 amino acids. V lost 0 bases and J 2 bases, leaving 16 bases between the germline ends. The CDR3 DNA sequence: TGTGCCTGGAGTGTACGTGGGAAGGGAGGAAACACTGAAGCTTTCTTT. Protein: CAWSVRGKGGNTEAFF. Full variable domain (missing parts from reference TRBV30 and TRBJ1-1): SQTIHQWPATLVQPVGSPLSLECTVEGTSNPNLYWYRQAAGRGLQLLFYSVGIGQISSEVPQNLSASRPQDRQFILSSKKLLLSDSGFYLCAWSVRGKGGNTEAFFGQGTRLTVV.

This clone was picked up a small number of times. CDR3 in amino acids: CAILPGAEDGELFF. CDR3 DNA sequence: TGTGCCATCCTCCCGGGGGCTGAAGACGGGGAGCTGTTTTTT. This chain uses TRBV10-3 with TRBJ2-2; possibly TRBD1 or TRBD2 for D (6 bases each). Germline CDR1 is ENHRY and CDR2 is SYGVKD. V lost 8 bases, J lost 7 bases, and 17 bases lay in between. CDR3 size: 14 residues.

This rearrangement joins TRBV5-4 to TRBJ2-7; the match to TRBD1 covers 10 bases. The CDR3 is made up of 14 amino acids. V shed 1 base, J shed 5 bases, and the junction held 3 bases outside the gene matches. Germline assignment: CDR1 SGHNT and CDR2 YYREEE (reference sequence). The CDR3, as DNA: TGTGCCAGCAGCTTGTGGGACAGGGGTAACGAGCAGTACGTC. Encoded protein: CASSLWDRGNEQYV.

A word on this clone: No DNA is shown, since the ends of the CDR3 on it are uncertain; the CDR3 is the one TCRdb lists. The chain couples TRBV7-6 to TRBJ2-5; the listed D gene, TRBD2, was not tested against the DNA. The CDR3 spans 15 amino acids, including both terminal residues. CDR1 and CDR2 (germline): SGHVS, FNYEAQ. Here the CDR3 reads CASSLVPVAGGILYF.

The gene calls are TRBV6-5 and TRBJ2-3, with no clear D. CDR1 and CDR2 (germline): MNHEY, SVGAGI. This CDR3 contains 15 residues. The germline V and J ends were trimmed by 3 bases and 5 bases, with 15 bases remaining between them. CDR3 coding DNA: TGTGCCAGCAGTTATGCACGACCTCCCGGAGATACGCAGTATTTT. It specifies CASSYARPPGDTQYF.

This clone turned up a few times. The chain carries TRBV27 and TRBJ1-2; no clear D gene. Germline-derived CDR1 and CDR2 are MNHEY and SMNVEV (reference sequence). The CDR3 length is 13 residues. The germline V and J ends were trimmed by 5 bases and 8 bases, with 15 bases remaining between them. The DNA of the CDR3 is TGTGCCAGCAGTGCAACACTGGGCTCGGGCTACACCTTC. This sequence encodes CASSATLGSGYTF.